The 14 T cell receptor beta chains below were found in one sample sequenced in a study of blood T cells in healthy people across ages. The second PCR ran roughly 7 to 12 cycles with a sample-barcoded 5' primer and J-beta primers. One entry per CDR3 protein results from TCRdb running MiXCR on the 5' RACE reads. Of 590,000 or so distinct CDR3 sequences in the sample, about 28% were seen once. The sample consisted of blood. The receptor set was obtained from a woman over 75 in good health.

In its sample, this clonotype was seen a few times. The rearrangement links TRBV6-1 to TRBJ2-2; D is unclear. Germline CDR1 and CDR2: MNHNS and SASEGT. Trimming took 4 bases from V and 3 from J, leaving 6 bases between them. There are 13 residues in the CDR3. The CDR3 protein is CASSVEHTGELFF. Written as DNA, the CDR3 is TGTGCCAGCAGTGTGGAGCACACCGGGGAGCTGTTTTTT.

This clonotype was counted at least ten times. The V and J genes are TRBV29-1 and TRBJ2-7, with 11 nucleotides matching TRBD2. The CDR3 loop spans 17 amino acids. V dropped 1 base and J dropped 0; count of bases not matched to a gene: 8. The V gene's germline CDR1 is SQVTM and CDR2 ANQGSEA. DNA of the CDR3: TGCAGCGTTGAAGGGCTAGCGGGGGGCCGGAGCTCCTACGAGCAGTACTTC. Translating gives CSVEGLAGGRSSYEQYF.

The gene calls are TRBV5-1 and TRBJ2-3, with 10 bases identical to TRBD2. Germline assignment: CDR1 SGHRS and CDR2 YFSETQ. The CDR3 loop spans 16 amino acids. Germline trimming cut 3 bases from V and 0 bases from J; bases unmatched to any gene: 4. As DNA, the CDR3 is TGCGCCAGCAGCTCTGGGACTAGCGTTAGCACAGATACGCAGTATTTT. As protein: CASSSGTSVSTDTQYF.

This chain joins TRBV9 and TRBJ1-1; D gene ambiguous. V was cut by 3 bases and J by 4 bases, with 10 bases left in between. CDR3 size: 13 residues. Germline-derived CDR1 and CDR2 are SGDLS and YYNGEE. DNA for the CDR3: TGTGCCAGCAGCGAGGGTGCTTCCACTGAAGCTTTCTTT. Translating gives CASSEGASTEAFF.

This clonotype was found many times. The rearrangement joins TRBV4-2 to TRBJ1-1; D remains unclear. The CDR3 is 15 amino acids. Between the trimmed V and J ends, which lost 4 bases and 2 bases, there was a span of 14 bases. Germline V gene sequence: CDR1 LGHNA, CDR2 YNFKEQ. The CDR3, as DNA: TGTGCCAGCAGCCCGAGGAAGGGCCTCAACACTGAAGCTTTCTTT. Its protein is CASSPRKGLNTEAFF.

This clonotype was observed many times. The chain uses TRBV6-2 or TRBV6-3 and TRBJ2-3; TRBD2 is a possible D gene (6 bases). The CDR3 spans 15 residues. The V end lost 7 bases, the J end lost 3 bases, and 17 bases lay between the germline ends. In germline, CDR1 is MNHEY, CDR2 SVGEGT. CDR3 sequence (DNA): TGTGCCAGCATCAACGGTGTTAGCGGAACAGATACGCAGTATTTT. Its translation: CASINGVSGTDTQYF.

Concerning this clonotype: One base away lies a much larger clone, so this may be a sequencing read error. This sequence joins TRBV25-1 and TRBJ1-2, with D possibly being TRBD1 (5 bases). The V end was cut by 6 bases, the J end by 4 bases, with 12 bases between. CDR3 length: 13 amino acids. Germline CDR1 MGHDK, CDR2 SYGVNS. CDR3 residues: CASSWGASYGYTF. DNA for the CDR3: TGTGCCAGCAGCTGGGGCGCTAGCTATGGCTACACCTTC.

This clonotype turned up a few times. This chain joins TRBV3-1 and TRBJ1-2; D remains ambiguous. The V gene's germline CDR1 is LGHDT and CDR2 YNNKEL (reference sequence). The CDR3 sequence is 18 residues long. Trimming took off 3 bases at V and 0 bases at J, with 20 bases between the two ends. The CDR3, as DNA: TGTGCCAGCAGCCAGGGTGGATTCAGGACGTCAGCTAACTATGGCTACACCTTC. Translation: CASSQGGFRTSANYGYTF. The whole variable domain, remainder taken from reference TRBV3-1 and TRBJ1-2, is DTAVSQTPKYLVTQMGNDKSIKCEQNLGHDTMYWYKQDSKKFLKIMFSYNNKELIINETVPNRFSPKSPDKAHLNLHINSLELGDSAVYFCASSQGGFRTSANYGYTFGSGTRLTVV.

This clonotype occurred once. The rearrangement joins TRBV6-2 or TRBV6-3 to TRBJ2-1; 12 nucleotides align to TRBD2. CDR1 is MNHEY and CDR2 is SVGEGT in the germline V gene. V shed 8 bases, J shed 8 bases, and the junction held 13 bases outside the gene matches. This CDR3 has 16 residues. The CDR3 bases are TGTGCCAGCTCCCTAGGACTAGCGGGACTTCTTCATGAGCAGTTCTTC. Its protein product is CASSLGLAGLLHEQFF.

This clonotype has a count of ten or more. The CDR3 sequence: CASSPDYRANYGYTF. For the CDR3, the DNA is TGTGCCAGCAGTCCCGACTACAGGGCAAACTATGGCTACACCTTC. J is TRBJ1-2 and V is TRBV27; possibly TRBD1 for D (6 bases). The V end was cut by 5 bases, the J end by 2 bases, with 15 bases between. Germline V gene lookup returns CDR1 MNHEY and CDR2 SMNVEV (reference sequence). The CDR3 spans 15 residues.

The chain uses TRBV5-1 and TRBJ2-1; the match to TRBD2 covers 16 bases. This CDR3 contains 19 residues. The V and J ends lost 5 bases and 3 bases, in that order; junction bases with no gene match: 11. The germline gives CDR1 SGHRS, CDR2 YFSETQ. The CDR3 sequence is CASSSGTSGGGPLYNEQFF. DNA of the CDR3: TGCGCCAGCAGTTCCGGGACTAGCGGGGGGGGACCTCTCTACAATGAGCAGTTCTTC.

With regard to this clonotype: A read error is possible here, since a much larger clone lies one base away. The chain couples TRBV6-1 to TRBJ2-7; TRBD1 matches 10 bases. Germline V gives CDR1 MNHNS, CDR2 SASEGT. Unmatched junction bases numbered 11, after V lost 2 bases and J lost 7 bases. The CDR3 runs 16 residues. CDR3 residues: CASSEYVAGGQGEQYF. As DNA, the CDR3 is TGTGCCAGCAGTGAATACGTGGCCGGGGGACAGGGGGAGCAGTACTTC.

The rearrangement links TRBV5-1 to TRBJ2-7, with 7 bases aligning to TRBD1. The germline V gene encodes CDR1 SGHRS and CDR2 YFSETQ. V was pared by 5 bases and J by 2 bases, with 4 bases of the junction left unmatched. This CDR3 has 13 amino acids. DNA for the CDR3: TGCGCCAGCAGATCGGGACAGACCTACGAGCAGTACTTC. This translates into CASRSGQTYEQYF.

In the case of this clonotype: This could be a read error, since a much larger clone is one nucleotide away. The CDR3 loop is CSAPHVGREEKLFF. The CDR3 bases are TGCAGTGCACCCCACGTGGGGCGGGAGGAAAAACTGTTTTTT. This rearrangement joins TRBV20-1 to TRBJ1-4; a possible D gene is TRBD1 (5 bases). With 6 bases removed from V and 8 bases from J, the gap between germline ends came to 19 bases. Germline loops: CDR1 DFQATT, CDR2 SNEGSKA (reference sequence). The CDR3 runs 14 residues.